Following are 28 T cell receptor beta chains from one sample sequenced in a study of read filtering for tumor transcriptome and immune sequencing. Molecular barcoded adaptors covering alpha/delta and beta/gamma chains were used on roughly 400 ng RNA. TCRdb re-called the reads with MiXCR, one entry per CDR3 protein. The sample lists about 60,000 distinct CDR3 sequences, about 15% seen once, with approximately 47% in the top ten. Sequencing was performed on a population of CD138-negative cells sorted from bone marrow. These receptor sequences come from a donor aged 40 or over with multiple myeloma.

Ten or more counts support this clonotype. The chain has TRBV7-3 and TRBJ2-5; 12 nucleotides match TRBD2. Germline V gene lookup returns CDR1 SGHTA and CDR2 FQGTGA. V shed 5 bases and J 2 bases; nucleotides not matched to a gene: 3. The CDR3 is 15 amino acids. CDR3 DNA sequence: TGTGCCAGCAGCCGGACTAGCGGGACTCAAGAGACCCAGTACTTC. It yields the protein CASSRTSGTQETQYF.

For this clonotype: A read error may be the cause here, since a much bigger clone is one base away. J is TRBJ2-5 and V is TRBV27; D might be TRBD1 or TRBD2, each matching 5 bases. CDR1 is MNHEY, CDR2 SMNVEV, per germline (reference sequence). The CDR3 extends over 13 amino acids. The CDR3 spells CSSSPGTRETQYF. CDR3 bases: TGTTCCAGCAGTCCGGGGACCCGGGAGACCCAGTACTTC.

There are many counts of this clonotype. The chain employs TRBV9 and TRBJ1-1; TRBD1 is a possible D gene (5 bases). The CDR3 is 15 amino acids. Deletions cut 0 bases from V and 1 base from J, with 10 bases between. Germline CDR1 is SGDLS and CDR2 is YYNGEE. CDR3 sequence (DNA): TGTGCCAGCAGCGTAGCGTCGGGGGGGAACACTGAAGCTTTCTTT. Translation gives CASSVASGGNTEAFF.

In this sample, this clonotype turned up many times. J is TRBJ2-3 and V is TRBV9; 8 nucleotides line up with TRBD2. J gave up 1 base and V 0 bases, and 4 bases lay outside the gene matches. The CDR3 runs to 16 residues. Germline V gene data show CDR1 as SGDLS and CDR2 as YYNGEE. The CDR3 sequence is CASSVEREPRTDTQYF. Written as DNA, the CDR3 is TGTGCCAGCAGCGTAGAGCGGGAGCCCCGCACAGATACGCAGTATTTT.

This clonotype was recorded many times. The chain employs TRBV10-2 and TRBJ1-2, with 7 bases that match TRBD1. CDR3 length: 13 amino acids. After removal of 4 bases from V and 3 bases from J, the junction contained 2 bases not matched to a gene. Germline lookup yields CDR1 WSHSY and CDR2 SAAADI. The CDR3 region is CASSATGDYGYTF. CDR3 DNA: TGCGCCAGCAGTGCTACAGGGGACTATGGCTACACCTTC.

This clonotype is categorized as medium-sized. The V and J genes are TRBV6-1 and TRBJ1-1; unclear D gene. Trimming took off 7 bases at V and 1 base at J, with 16 bases between the two ends. The CDR3 is 15 residues long. Germline CDR1 is MNHNS and CDR2 is SASEGT. CDR3 in amino acids: CASILMGSRNTEAFF. In DNA, the CDR3 is TGTGCCAGCATCTTGATGGGGTCCAGGAACACTGAAGCTTTCTTT.

In this sample, this clonotype turned up many times. This chain uses TRBV6-6 with TRBJ2-7; the D is unclear. The ends were cut back, 6 bases at V and 4 bases at J, with 16 bases in the middle. The germline V gene encodes CDR1 MNHNY and CDR2 SVGAGI (reference sequence). The CDR3 covers 14 residues. Here the CDR3 reads CASRGQGRAYEQYF. CDR3 nucleotide sequence: TGTGCCAGCAGGGGCCAAGGCAGAGCTTACGAGCAGTACTTC.

This clonotype was seen many times. V gene TRBV7-2 combines with J gene TRBJ2-6; D gene uncertain. V was cut by 5 bases and J by 0 bases, with 14 bases left in between. This CDR3 contains 17 residues. Looked up from germline, CDR1 is SGHTA and CDR2 is FQGNSA. The CDR3 spells CASSAAQVLSGANVLTF. For the CDR3, the DNA is TGTGCCAGCAGCGCAGCGCAGGTCCTCTCTGGGGCCAACGTCCTGACTTTC.

This clonotype was seen at least ten times. This chain links TRBV7-3 with TRBJ2-1; 16 nucleotides align to TRBD2. The length of the CDR3 is 19 residues. Germline trimming cut 4 bases from V and 2 bases from J; bases unmatched to any gene: 8. Germline-derived CDR1 and CDR2 are SGHTA and FQGTGA. The CDR3 DNA reads as TGTGCCAGCAGCTCCTCGGGACTAGCGGGAGGGCCGACCTACAATGAGCAGTTCTTC. Translating gives CASSSSGLAGGPTYNEQFF.

Note on this clonotype: This may arise from a read error, as a much more abundant clone is one base away. It is likely a read error, because the conserved phenylalanine at the end of the CDR3 is missing. The chain uses TRBV27 and TRBJ1-2; TRBD1 might be the D (5 bases). Per the germline V gene, CDR1 is MNHEY and CDR2 is SMNVEV (reference sequence). The CDR3 sequence is 15 residues long. Deletions cut 4 bases from V and 5 bases from J, with 17 bases between. The CDR3, as DNA: TGTGCCAGCAGTTCGCCCGGCAGGGACGCTTATGGCTACACCTCC. This encodes CASSSPGRDAYGYTS.

At least ten counts were recorded for this clonotype. The chain recombines TRBV15 with TRBJ2-1; 8 positions match TRBD2. The CDR3 contains 15 residues. Per germline, CDR1 LNHNV and CDR2 YYDKDF (reference sequence). The trim removed 1 base at V and 5 bases at J, leaving 4 bases unmatched. The CDR3 nucleotides read TGTGCCACCAGCAGAGCGGGAGGGGGTAACAATGAGCAGTTCTTC. Its translation: CATSRAGGGNNEQFF.

Many counts were recorded for this clonotype. The chain uses TRBV30 and TRBJ2-7, with 13 positions matching TRBD2. The CDR3 length is 16 residues. J gave up 3 bases and V 0 bases, and 5 bases lay outside the gene matches. The germline V gene has CDR1 GTSNPN and CDR2 SVGIG (reference sequence). The CDR3 spells CAWSVGWTSGSYEQYF. The CDR3 nucleotides read TGTGCCTGGAGTGTAGGCTGGACTAGCGGGAGCTACGAGCAGTACTTC.

This clonotype was seen repeatedly, ten times or more. The chain employs TRBV20-1 and TRBJ1-1; D might be TRBD1 (6 bases). CDR1 and CDR2 (germline): DFQATT, SNEGSKA (reference sequence). Trimming left V 2 bases short and J 2 bases short, with 15 bases between. This CDR3 contains 15 residues. Here the CDR3 reads CSARTFRGINTEAFF. CDR3 sequence (DNA): TGCAGTGCTAGAACATTCAGGGGAATAAACACTGAAGCTTTCTTT.

This clonotype has more than one count but fewer than ten. The gene calls are TRBV7-9 and TRBJ1-1; D unclear. CDR3 length: 15 residues. V shed 5 bases and J shed 3 bases, with 16 bases lying between them. The germline V gene encodes CDR1 SEHNR and CDR2 FQNEAQ (reference sequence). In nucleotides, the CDR3 is TGTGCCAGCAGCCCCCTCGGCTATGGGGACACTGAAGCTTTCTTT. It codes for CASSPLGYGDTEAFF.

This clonotype was detected many times. The chain joins TRBV6-2 or TRBV6-3 to TRBJ2-3, with 9 bases fitting TRBD2. CDR1 is MNHEY, CDR2 SVGEGT, per germline. V lost 3 bases, J lost 3 bases, and 4 bases stayed unmatched. This CDR3 has 15 residues. CDR3 nucleotide sequence: TGTGCCAGCAGTTATAGCGGGAGTGGAACAGATACGCAGTATTTT. The encoded protein is CASSYSGSGTDTQYF.

Ten or more counts support this clonotype. The chain uses TRBV7-2 and TRBJ2-3; D is possibly TRBD1 or TRBD2 (6 bases each). V shed 1 base and J shed 0 bases, with 8 bases lying between them. The CDR3 length is 15 residues. CDR1 and CDR2 (germline): SGHTA, FQGNSA. The CDR3 coding sequence is TGTGCCAGCAGCTTAGGGGGGGCGAGCACAGATACGCAGTATTTT. It codes for CASSLGGASTDTQYF.

This clonotype has at least ten counts. The chain recombines TRBV19 with TRBJ2-1; TRBD1 or TRBD2 may be the D gene (5 bases each). The germline gives CDR1 LNHDA, CDR2 SQIVND (reference sequence). V was cut by 5 bases and J by 4 bases, with 15 bases left in between. This CDR3 has 15 amino acids. CDR3 loop: CASSPPGRPYNEQFF. CDR3 nucleotide sequence: TGTGCCAGTAGTCCCCCGGGGCGGCCTTACAATGAGCAGTTCTTC.

This clonotype was seen repeatedly, ten times or more. CDR3: CASSAVPDTGELFF. The CDR3 DNA is TGTGCCAGCAGTGCGGTCCCGGACACCGGGGAGCTGTTTTTT. The chain employs TRBV6-1 and TRBJ2-2, with D unclear. Germline values: CDR1 MNHNS, CDR2 SASEGT. CDR3 size: 14 residues. V lost 4 bases and J lost 3, with 9 bases in between.

This clonotype was recorded at least ten times. V and J are TRBV20-1 and TRBJ2-1, with D maybe TRBD2 (6 bases). This CDR3 has 13 amino acids. In germline, CDR1 is DFQATT, CDR2 SNEGSKA (reference sequence). Trimming cost V 4 bases and J 4 bases, with 11 bases left between them. In DNA, the CDR3 is TGCAGTGCTAAACTAGCATTTTACAATGAGCAGTTCTTC. It yields the protein CSAKLAFYNEQFF.

This clonotype was counted at least ten times. The rearrangement links TRBV6-1 to TRBJ2-7; 11 positions match TRBD2. Germline V gene sequence: CDR1 MNHNS, CDR2 SASEGT. The CDR3 spans 17 residues. V lost 3 bases and J lost 2; bases outside the gene matches: 9. The DNA of the CDR3 is TGTGCCAGCAGTGACCGCCTCCCGGGACTAGCGGCCTACGAGCAGTACTTC. Amino acid sequence: CASSDRLPGLAAYEQYF.

A remark on this clonotype: With a much larger clone just one base away, this may be a read error. CDR3 amino acids: CASCGGHRGQETQYF. Written as DNA, the CDR3 is TGCGCCAGCTGCGGGGGGCACAGGGGCCAAGAGACCCAGTACTTC. This chain uses TRBV5-1 with TRBJ2-5, with a weak D call TRBD2 (8 bases). The CDR3 consists of 15 residues. From germline, CDR1 is SGHRS and CDR2 YFSETQ. Trimming cost V 7 bases and J 1 base, with 17 bases left between them.

Regarding this clonotype: Because the CDR3 is missing its conserved closing phenylalanine or tryptophan, this is likely a read error. This chain uses TRBV11-3 with TRBJ2-7; 10 bases fit TRBD2. Germline lookup yields CDR1 SGHNT and CDR2 YENEEA. After removal of 2 bases from V and 2 bases from J, the junction contained 12 bases not matched to a gene. The CDR3 is 18 amino acids. Here the CDR3 reads CASSLLFSTSGKAYEQYS. For the CDR3, the DNA is TGTGCCAGCAGCTTACTTTTTAGTACTAGCGGGAAGGCCTACGAGCAGTACTCC.

At least ten counts were recorded for this clonotype. The V call is TRBV7-3, the J call TRBJ1-1; D gene uncertain. Trimming took off 5 bases at V and 1 base at J, with 11 bases between the two ends. The germline V gene encodes CDR1 SGHTA and CDR2 FQGTGA. This CDR3 has 14 amino acids. The CDR3 DNA reads as TGTGCCAGCAGCCTCTCCCCAGGGAACACTGAAGCTTTCTTT. This encodes CASSLSPGNTEAFF.

A word on this clonotype: One end of the junction varies from germline; a read error may be responsible. This rearrangement joins TRBV27 to TRBJ2-2; tentatively, D is TRBD2 (6 bases). Germline CDR1 is MNHEY and CDR2 is SMNVEV (reference sequence). CDR3 length: 15 amino acids. The CDR3 nucleotides are TGCGCCAGCAGACGCGGAGTAGCGGTAACCGGGGAGCTGTTTTTT. Amino acids: CASRRGVAVTGELFF.

Only one count was recorded for this clonotype. The rearrangement joins TRBV5-1 to TRBJ2-1; 7 nucleotides agree with TRBD2. CDR1 and CDR2 from the germline V gene are SGHRS and YFSETQ. The V segment lost 0 bases and the J segment 4 bases; nucleotides outside the gene matches: 10. There are 17 residues in the CDR3. The DNA of the CDR3 is TGCGCCAGCAGCTTGGGACCACTAGCGATAGCGTACAATGAGCAGTTCTTC. This encodes CASSLGPLAIAYNEQFF.

This clonotype was recorded many times. This sequence joins TRBV29-1 and TRBJ2-3, with TRBD2 identical over 8 bases. Trimming took 7 bases from V and 2 from J; bases not matched to a gene: 8. CDR1 is SQVTM, CDR2 ANQGSEA, per germline. The CDR3 has 14 residues. For the CDR3, the DNA is TGCAGCGGTGGAGCGGGGGACCTCACAGATACGCAGTATTTT. Residues: CSGGAGDLTDTQYF.

This clonotype was detected only a few times. Germline and junction disagree at one end, which may indicate a read error. This chain connects TRBV6-1 to TRBJ1-5, with 7 nucleotides matching TRBD1. The germline V gene encodes CDR1 MNHNS and CDR2 SASEGT. This CDR3 has 13 residues. This chain's CDR3 is CASSEGTVQPQHF. DNA of the CDR3: TGTGCCAGCAGCGAAGGGACAGTTCAGCCCCAGCATTTT.

This clonotype was observed many times. The DNA of the CDR3 is TGTGGCACTAGCGTCGGTTACAATGAGCAGTTCTTC. Amino acid sequence: CGTSVGYNEQFF. This chain links TRBV5-6 with TRBJ2-1; 7 bases fit TRBD2. The CDR3 is made up of 12 amino acids. Germline V gene sequence: CDR1 SGHDT, CDR2 YYEEEE.